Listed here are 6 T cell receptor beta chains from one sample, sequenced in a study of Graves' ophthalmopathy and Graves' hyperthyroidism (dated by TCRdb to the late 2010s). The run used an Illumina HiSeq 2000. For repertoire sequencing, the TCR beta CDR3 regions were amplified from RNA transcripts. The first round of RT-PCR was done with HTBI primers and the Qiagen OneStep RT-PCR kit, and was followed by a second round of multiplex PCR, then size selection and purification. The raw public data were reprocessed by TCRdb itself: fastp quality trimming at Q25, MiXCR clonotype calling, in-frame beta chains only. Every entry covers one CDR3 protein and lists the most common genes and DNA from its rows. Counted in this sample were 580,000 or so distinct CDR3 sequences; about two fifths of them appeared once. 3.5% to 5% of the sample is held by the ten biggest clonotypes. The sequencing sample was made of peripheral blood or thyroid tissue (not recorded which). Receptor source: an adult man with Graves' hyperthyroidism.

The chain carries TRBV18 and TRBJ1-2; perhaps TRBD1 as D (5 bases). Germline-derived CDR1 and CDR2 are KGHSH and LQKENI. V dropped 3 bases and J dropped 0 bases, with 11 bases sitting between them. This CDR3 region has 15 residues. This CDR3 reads CASSPAWGPNYGYTF. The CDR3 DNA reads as TGTGCCAGCTCACCGGCGTGGGGACCTAACTATGGCTACACCTTC.

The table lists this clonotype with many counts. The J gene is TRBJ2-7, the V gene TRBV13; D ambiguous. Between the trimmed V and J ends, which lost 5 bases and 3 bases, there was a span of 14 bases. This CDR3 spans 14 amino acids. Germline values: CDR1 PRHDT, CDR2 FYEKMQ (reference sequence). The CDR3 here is CASSQTPPNYEQYF. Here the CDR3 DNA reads TGTGCCAGCAGCCAGACACCGCCAAACTACGAGCAGTACTTC.

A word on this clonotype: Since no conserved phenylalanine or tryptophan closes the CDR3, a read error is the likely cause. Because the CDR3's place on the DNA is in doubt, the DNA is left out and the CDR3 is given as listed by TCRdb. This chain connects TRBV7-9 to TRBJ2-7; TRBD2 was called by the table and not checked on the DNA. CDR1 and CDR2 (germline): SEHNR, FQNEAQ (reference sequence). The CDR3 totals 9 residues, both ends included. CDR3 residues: CASSNRLAG.

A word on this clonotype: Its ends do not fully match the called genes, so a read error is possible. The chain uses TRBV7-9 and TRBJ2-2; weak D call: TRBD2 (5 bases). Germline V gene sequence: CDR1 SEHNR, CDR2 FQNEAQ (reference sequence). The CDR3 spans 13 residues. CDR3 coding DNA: TGTGCCAGCAGCCAAGTTGCGCCCGGGGAGCCGTTTTTT. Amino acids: CASSQVAPGEPFF.

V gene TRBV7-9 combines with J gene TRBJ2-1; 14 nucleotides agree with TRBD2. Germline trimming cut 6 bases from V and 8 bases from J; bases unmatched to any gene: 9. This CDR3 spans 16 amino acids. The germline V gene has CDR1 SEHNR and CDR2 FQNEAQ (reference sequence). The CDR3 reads CASRGLAGVKNDEQFF. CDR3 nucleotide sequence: TGTGCCAGCAGGGGACTAGCGGGAGTTAAAAACGATGAGCAGTTCTTC.

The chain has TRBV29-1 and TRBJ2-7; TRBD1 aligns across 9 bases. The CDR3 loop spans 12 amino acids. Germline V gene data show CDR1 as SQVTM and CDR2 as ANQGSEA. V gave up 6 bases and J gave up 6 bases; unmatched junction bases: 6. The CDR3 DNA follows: TGCAGCGTCGGGACAGGGTTCTTCGAGCAGTACTTC. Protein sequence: CSVGTGFFEQYF.